This T cell receptor (beta chain) emerged from a study of PD-1 blockade in classical Hodgkin lymphoma. Study conclusions and caveats: Patients with a complete response exhibited baseline diversity comparable to newly diagnosed patients.

Comments on this clone: The antigen is undetermined.

Patients all relapsed after autologous stem cell transplantation, and there was variation in brentuximab vedotin exposure. Investigators isolated CD4+ T cells from thawed PBMCs through magnetic negative selection. Sequenced by immunoSEQ multiplex PCR; TCRdb stores in-frame clones only, minus some. The sample lists about 35,000 clones; around 90% were seen once. Germline CDR1 reads MNHNS; CDR2 reads SASEGT. The CDR3 is made up of 13 amino acids. The V gene end was trimmed by 10 bases and the J gene end by 7 bases; junction bases not matched to a gene: 6. Source: CD4+ T cells from blood, taken at baseline. This sequence originates from a human donor with classical Hodgkin lymphoma. J is TRBJ2-2 and V is TRBV6-1; TRBD2 matches 10 bases. This chain's CDR3 is CATGLASVGELFF. The CDR3, as DNA: TGTGCCACGGGACTAGCGTCGGTCGGGGAGCTGTTTTTT.